A single count supports the clone carrying this T cell receptor beta chain. The antigen remains unidentified. Treatment noted: around 19 received Ad26.COV2.S at low or high dose, single or two shots; a few received placebo; per-sample allocation not given. The samples date from day 63 after the first vaccine or placebo injection. The data derive from a study of Ad26.COV2.S vaccination and SARS-CoV-2 variants. Study-wide findings and caveats: Vaccine recipients and placebo recipients showed similar non-spike TCR breadth. Placebo recipients showed lower spike-specific TCR breadth than vaccinees. Reported post-vaccination CD8+ and CD4+ T cell responses to spike showed substantial breadth.

The CDR3 spans 15 residues. V was shortened by 6 bases and J by 0 bases, with 9 bases between the two germline ends. Germline CDR1 is SGHTA and CDR2 is FQGTGA. Clones were sequenced by immunoSEQ multiplex PCR, and TCRdb holds only the in-frame ones, with some missing. The data show about 440,000 clones, roughly 88% seen once. The chain couples TRBV7-3 to TRBJ2-6, with TRBD1 as a possible D gene (5 bases). This receptor was taken from a person aged 18-65 years who received the Ad26.COV2.S COVID-19 vaccine or a placebo. The sample consisted of peripheral blood, taken in a trial of Ad26.COV2.S vaccine versus placebo. This CDR3 is CASSTGPSGANVLTF. In DNA, the CDR3 is TGTGCCAGCAGTACAGGCCCCTCTGGGGCCAACGTCCTGACTTTC.